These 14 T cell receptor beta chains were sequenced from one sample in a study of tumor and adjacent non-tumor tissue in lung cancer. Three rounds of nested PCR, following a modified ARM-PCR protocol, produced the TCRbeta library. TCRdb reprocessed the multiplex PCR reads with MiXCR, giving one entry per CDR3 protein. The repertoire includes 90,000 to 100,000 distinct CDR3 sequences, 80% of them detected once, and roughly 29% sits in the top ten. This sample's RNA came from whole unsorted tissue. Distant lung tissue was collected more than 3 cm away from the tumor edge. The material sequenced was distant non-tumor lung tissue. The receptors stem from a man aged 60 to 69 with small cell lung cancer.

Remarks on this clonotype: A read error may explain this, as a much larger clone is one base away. The CDR3 spells CAWSVQYNERFF. As DNA, the CDR3 is TGTGCCTGGAGTGTACAGTACAATGAGCGGTTCTTC. This chain connects TRBV30 to TRBJ2-1; D is ambiguous. The CDR3 covers 12 residues. Germline values: CDR1 GTSNPN, CDR2 SVGIG (reference sequence).

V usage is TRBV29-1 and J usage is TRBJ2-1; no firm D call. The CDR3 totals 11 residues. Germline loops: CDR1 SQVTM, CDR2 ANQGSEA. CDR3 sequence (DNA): TGCGGCGCTACTTACCTGAATGAGCAGTTCTTC. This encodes CGATYLNEQFF.

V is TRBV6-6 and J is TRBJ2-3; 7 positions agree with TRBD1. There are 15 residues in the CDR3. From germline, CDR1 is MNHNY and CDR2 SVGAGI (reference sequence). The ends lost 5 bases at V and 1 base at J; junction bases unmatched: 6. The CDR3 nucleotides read TGTGCCAGCAGTATCACAGGGGAAGGCACAGATACGCAGTATTTT. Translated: CASSITGEGTDTQYF.

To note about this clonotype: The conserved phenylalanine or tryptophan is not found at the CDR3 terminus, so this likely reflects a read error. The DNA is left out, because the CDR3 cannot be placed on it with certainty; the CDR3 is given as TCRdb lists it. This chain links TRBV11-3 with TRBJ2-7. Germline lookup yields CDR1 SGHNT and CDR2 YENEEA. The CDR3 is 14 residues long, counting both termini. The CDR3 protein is CVSSFGEYSYEHYS.

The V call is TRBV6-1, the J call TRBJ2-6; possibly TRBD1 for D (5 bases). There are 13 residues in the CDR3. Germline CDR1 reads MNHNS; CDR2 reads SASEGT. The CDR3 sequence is CLSRTYGANVLTF. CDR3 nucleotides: TGTCTCAGCAGGACATATGGGGCCAACGTCCTGACTTTC.

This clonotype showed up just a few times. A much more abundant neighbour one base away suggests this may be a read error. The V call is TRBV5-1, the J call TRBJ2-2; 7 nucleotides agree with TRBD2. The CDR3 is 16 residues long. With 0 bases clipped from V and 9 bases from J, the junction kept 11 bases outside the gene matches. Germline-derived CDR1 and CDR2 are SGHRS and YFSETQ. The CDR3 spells CASSLAGLAAARELFF. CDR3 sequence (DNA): TGCGCCAGCAGCTTGGCTGGCCTAGCGGCAGCCAGGGAGCTGTTTTTT.

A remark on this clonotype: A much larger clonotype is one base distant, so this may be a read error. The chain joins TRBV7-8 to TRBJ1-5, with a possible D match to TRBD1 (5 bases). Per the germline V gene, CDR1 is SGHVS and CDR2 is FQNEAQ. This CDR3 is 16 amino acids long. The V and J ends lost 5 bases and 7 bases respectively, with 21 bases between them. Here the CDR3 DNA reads TGTGCCAGCAGCCCCTCTGGATCAGGGAGAGCACAGCCCCAGCATTTT. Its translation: CASSPSGSGRAQPQHF.

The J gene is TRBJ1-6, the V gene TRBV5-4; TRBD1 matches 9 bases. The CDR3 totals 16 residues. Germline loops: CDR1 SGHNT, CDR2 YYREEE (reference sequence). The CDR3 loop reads CVISPALGQGNSPLHF. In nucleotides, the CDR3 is TGTGTCATCAGTCCTGCTCTGGGACAGGGTAATTCACCCCTCCACTTT.

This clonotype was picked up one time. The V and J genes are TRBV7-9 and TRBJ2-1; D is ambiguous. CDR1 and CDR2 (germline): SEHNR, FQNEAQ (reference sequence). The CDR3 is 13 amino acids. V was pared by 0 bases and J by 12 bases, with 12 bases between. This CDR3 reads CASSLASYTAQFF. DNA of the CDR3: TGTGCCAGCAGCTTAGCCTCCTACACTGCGCAGTTCTTC.

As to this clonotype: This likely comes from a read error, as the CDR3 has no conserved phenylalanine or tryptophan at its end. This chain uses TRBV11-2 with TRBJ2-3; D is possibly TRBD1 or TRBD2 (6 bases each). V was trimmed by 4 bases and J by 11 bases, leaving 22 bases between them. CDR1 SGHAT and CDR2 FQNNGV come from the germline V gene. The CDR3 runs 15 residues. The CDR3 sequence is CASSSGGIVGHRQYL. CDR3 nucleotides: TGTGCCAGCAGCTCCGGAGGGATTGTGGGACATAGGCAGTATTTA.

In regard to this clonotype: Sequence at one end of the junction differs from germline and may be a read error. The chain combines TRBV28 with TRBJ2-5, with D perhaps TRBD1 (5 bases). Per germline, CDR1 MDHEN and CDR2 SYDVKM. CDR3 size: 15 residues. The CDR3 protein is CASSPSRRGKETHHF. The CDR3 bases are TGTGCCAGCAGTCCAAGTAGAAGGGGCAAAGAGACCCATCACTTC. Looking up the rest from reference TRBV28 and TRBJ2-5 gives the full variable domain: DVKVTQSSRYLVKRTGEKVFLECVQDMDHENMFWYRQDPGLGLRLIYFSYDVKMKEKGDIPEGYSVSREKKERFSLILESASTNQTSMYLCASSPSRRGKETHHFGPGTRLLVL.

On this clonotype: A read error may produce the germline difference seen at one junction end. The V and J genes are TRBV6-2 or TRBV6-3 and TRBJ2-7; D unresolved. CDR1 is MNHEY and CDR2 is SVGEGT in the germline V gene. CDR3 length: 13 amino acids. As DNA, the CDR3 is TGTGCCAGCAGTATCGACAACTTCTACGAGCAATACTTC. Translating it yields CASSIDNFYEQYF.

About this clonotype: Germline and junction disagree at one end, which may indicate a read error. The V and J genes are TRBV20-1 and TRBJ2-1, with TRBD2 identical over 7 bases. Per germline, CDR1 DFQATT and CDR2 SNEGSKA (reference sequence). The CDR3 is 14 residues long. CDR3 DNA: TGCAGTGCTAGAGATCCTAGCGGCTACAGTGAGCAGTTCTTT. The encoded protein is CSARDPSGYSEQFF.

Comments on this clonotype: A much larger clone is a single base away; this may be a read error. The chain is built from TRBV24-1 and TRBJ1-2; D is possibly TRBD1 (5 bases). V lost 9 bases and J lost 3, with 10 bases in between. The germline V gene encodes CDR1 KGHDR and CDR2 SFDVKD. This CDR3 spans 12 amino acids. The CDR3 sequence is CATSGSHYGYTF. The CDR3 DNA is TGTGCCACCTCAGGGAGTCACTATGGCTACACCTTC.